This T cell receptor beta chain was recorded in a study of CD8 T cells in ankylosing spondylitis. This CDR3 has 15 residues. The V gene's germline CDR1 is DFQATT and CDR2 SNEGSKA (reference sequence). V lost 2 bases, J lost 5 bases, and 16 bases lay in between. General study results and limits: It appeared that ankylosing spondylitis blood was characterized by a TCR beta motif of roughly 8 highly homologous variants.

Comment on this clonotype: The antigen is unknown.

In making TCR beta libraries, quantitative 5'-RACE with molecular barcodes was used. TCRdb fed the 5' RACE reads into MiXCR, producing one record per CDR3 protein. Altogether around 890,000 distinct CDR3 sequences are present, approximately 12% being singletons, with the ten largest covering just over 0.5%. V gene TRBV20-1 combines with J gene TRBJ1-5; a weak D match, TRBD1 (6 bases). This receptor was obtained from a male donor with ankylosing spondylitis. Specimen: blood, either unsorted or a sorted T cell fraction (not recorded which). CDR3 region: CSARNFGGHYQPQHF. Here the CDR3 DNA reads TGCAGTGCTAGAAATTTTGGGGGGCATTATCAGCCCCAGCATTTT.